Listed below are T cell receptor beta chains from one sample, sequenced in a study of shared clonotypes between healthy human individuals. Sequencing used immunoSEQ multiplex PCR; TCRdb keeps in-frame clones, though not all of them. The sample contains some 1,600,000 clones, around 98% of which appear only once. Sequencing input: naive CD4+ T cells sorted from blood. The receptors derive from a young man in good health. The CDR3 runs from the conserved cysteine through the conserved F or W. D genes are given only for firm matches. A clone size is listed for some rows: how often the clone was seen (once, few, many), or a class if it is expanded.

abundance: .
d_gene: .
j_gene: TRBJ1-5
v_gene: TRBV11-2
CDR3aa: CASSLFGRRNQPQHF
CDR3nt: TGTGCCAGCAGCTTGTTCGGGAGGCGCAATCAGCCCCAGCATTTT

abundance: .
d_gene: TRBD2
j_gene: TRBJ2-3
v_gene: TRBV9
CDR3aa: CASSVAGLAGVSTDTQYF
CDR3nt: TGTGCCAGCAGCGTAGCCGGACTAGCGGGAGTCAGCACAGATACGCAGTATTTT

abundance: .
d_gene: .
j_gene: TRBJ2-7
v_gene: TRBV14
CDR3aa: CASSPSPYEQYF
CDR3nt: TGTGCCAGCAGCCCTAGCCCCTACGAGCAGTACTTC

abundance: .
d_gene: TRBD1
j_gene: TRBJ2-5
v_gene: TRBV4-1
CDR3aa: CASSQDPGQGWETQYF
CDR3nt: TGCGCCAGCAGCCAAGACCCGGGACAGGGCTGGGAGACCCAGTACTTC

abundance: .
d_gene: .
j_gene: TRBJ2-5
v_gene: TRBV19
CDR3aa: CASNQRAAIEETQYF
CDR3nt: TGTGCCAGTAACCAGCGGGCGGCTATTGAAGAGACCCAGTACTTC

abundance: .
d_gene: .
j_gene: TRBJ2-2
v_gene: TRBV28
CDR3aa: CASSLSGTTKATGELFF
CDR3nt: TGTGCCAGCAGTTTATCCGGGACCACAAAAGCAACCGGGGAGCTGTTTTTT

abundance: .
d_gene: TRBD2
j_gene: TRBJ2-7
v_gene: TRBV6-6
CDR3aa: CASSARGVFGEQYF
CDR3nt: TGTGCCAGCAGTGCACGGGGGGTTTTTGGCGAGCAGTACTTC

abundance: .
d_gene: .
j_gene: TRBJ2-3
v_gene: TRBV9
CDR3aa: CASSVAGDTQYF
CDR3nt: TGTGCCAGCAGCGTAGCGGGCGATACGCAGTATTTT

abundance: .
d_gene: .
j_gene: TRBJ2-7
v_gene: TRBV7-7
CDR3aa: CASSPVLVAGHEQYF
CDR3nt: TGTGCCAGCAGCCCCGTATTGGTGGCGGGGCACGAGCAGTACTTC

abundance: .
d_gene: .
j_gene: TRBJ2-5
v_gene: TRBV30
CDR3aa: CAWNPWRETQYF
CDR3nt: TGTGCCTGGAATCCGTGGCGAGAGACCCAGTACTTC

abundance: .
d_gene: .
j_gene: TRBJ1-5
v_gene: TRBV6-1
CDR3aa: CASSEVPSWSNQPQHF
CDR3nt: TGTGCCAGCAGTGAAGTCCCCAGTTGGAGCAATCAGCCCCAGCATTTT

abundance: .
d_gene: TRBD2
j_gene: TRBJ2-3
v_gene: TRBV14
CDR3aa: CASSKRDYRDTQYF
CDR3nt: TGTGCCAGCAGCAAAAGGGACTACCGTGATACGCAGTATTTT

abundance: .
d_gene: .
j_gene: TRBJ2-1
v_gene: TRBV6-6
CDR3aa: CASSHPGLSSYNEQFF
CDR3nt: TGTGCCAGCAGTCACCCGGGCCTGAGCTCCTACAATGAGCAGTTCTTC

abundance: .
d_gene: TRBD1
j_gene: TRBJ1-1
v_gene: TRBV4-1
CDR3aa: CASSQVPQGTGGFTEAFF
CDR3nt: TGCGCCAGCAGCCAAGTGCCCCAGGGGACAGGGGGCTTTACTGAAGCTTTCTTT

abundance: .
d_gene: .
j_gene: TRBJ2-1
v_gene: TRBV4-1
CDR3aa: CASSHLATSSYNEQFF
CDR3nt: TGCGCCAGCAGCCACTTAGCTACCAGCTCCTACAATGAGCAGTTCTTC

abundance: .
d_gene: TRBD2
j_gene: TRBJ2-3
v_gene: TRBV27
CDR3aa: CASRTGTRETDTQYF
CDR3nt: TGTGCCAGCAGAACCGGGACTAGAGAGACAGATACGCAGTATTTT

abundance: .
d_gene: TRBD2
j_gene: TRBJ2-3
v_gene: TRBV7-2
CDR3aa: CASSKHLAGGYTDTQYF
CDR3nt: TGTGCCAGCAGCAAGCATCTAGCGGGAGGGTACACAGATACGCAGTATTTT

abundance: .
d_gene: .
j_gene: TRBJ2-4
v_gene: TRBV6-1
CDR3aa: CASSGPATIKNIQYF
CDR3nt: TGTGCCAGCAGTGGGCCAGCCACTATCAAAAACATTCAGTACTTC

abundance: .
d_gene: .
j_gene: TRBJ2-7
v_gene: TRBV4-1
CDR3aa: CASSQEDRFGEQYF
CDR3nt: TGCGCCAGCAGCCAAGAAGACAGATTCGGGGAGCAGTACTTC

abundance: once
d_gene: TRBD2
j_gene: TRBJ2-2
v_gene: TRBV10-2
CDR3aa: CASKIKGLAGNDGELFF
CDR3nt: TGCGCCAGCAAGATCAAGGGACTAGCGGGTAATGACGGGGAGCTGTTTTTT

abundance: .
d_gene: TRBD1
j_gene: TRBJ2-6
v_gene: TRBV7-9
CDR3aa: CASSLRSGTGGSGANVLTF
CDR3nt: TGTGCCAGCAGCTTAAGATCCGGGACAGGGGGTTCTGGGGCCAACGTCCTGACTTTC

abundance: .
d_gene: .
j_gene: TRBJ1-5
v_gene: TRBV9
CDR3aa: CASSVPLLYYNQPQHF
CDR3nt: TGTGCCAGCAGCGTCCCTCTACTCTACTATAATCAGCCCCAGCATTTT

abundance: .
d_gene: .
j_gene: TRBJ2-7
v_gene: TRBV7-9
CDR3aa: CASSHRGLRSREQYF
CDR3nt: TGTGCCAGCAGCCACCGGGGCCTCCGAAGCCGCGAGCAGTACTTC

abundance: .
d_gene: .
j_gene: TRBJ2-5
v_gene: TRBV7-2
CDR3aa: CASSLAQSIETQYF
CDR3nt: TGTGCCAGCAGCTTAGCGCAATCGATAGAGACCCAGTACTTC

abundance: .
d_gene: .
j_gene: TRBJ2-3
v_gene: TRBV6-5
CDR3aa: CASSRGVTQYF
CDR3nt: TGTGCCAGCAGCAGGGGTGTTACGCAGTATTTT

abundance: once
d_gene: .
j_gene: TRBJ1-5
v_gene: TRBV7-3
CDR3aa: CASSLQANQPQHF
CDR3nt: TGTGCCAGCAGCTTACAGGCGAATCAGCCCCAGCATTTT

abundance: .
d_gene: .
j_gene: TRBJ2-2
v_gene: TRBV6-6
CDR3aa: CASSPRIRDTGELFF
CDR3nt: TGTGCCAGCAGCCCTAGAATAAGGGACACCGGGGAGCTGTTTTTT

abundance: .
d_gene: .
j_gene: TRBJ2-3
v_gene: TRBV14
CDR3aa: CASSQIGTDTQYF
CDR3nt: TGTGCCAGCAGCCAAATAGGCACAGATACGCAGTATTTT

abundance: .
d_gene: TRBD1
j_gene: TRBJ1-2
v_gene: TRBV4-3
CDR3aa: CASSQASGGVYGYTF
CDR3nt: TGCGCCAGCAGCCAAGCGTCAGGGGGTGTCTATGGCTACACCTTC

abundance: .
d_gene: .
j_gene: TRBJ2-3
v_gene: TRBV7-2
CDR3aa: CASSTTDTQYF
CDR3nt: TGTGCCAGTTCAACAACAGATACGCAGTATTTT

abundance: .
d_gene: .
j_gene: TRBJ1-3
v_gene: TRBV19
CDR3aa: CASSRRDSARSGNTIYF
CDR3nt: TGTGCCAGTAGTCGACGGGACTCAGCGCGTTCTGGAAACACCATATATTTT

abundance: .
d_gene: TRBD1
j_gene: TRBJ2-2
v_gene: TRBV7-9
CDR3aa: CASSPPGQGYTGELFF
CDR3nt: TGTGCCAGCAGCCCTCCGGGACAGGGGTACACCGGGGAGCTGTTTTTT

abundance: .
d_gene: .
j_gene: TRBJ1-1
v_gene: TRBV6-6
CDR3aa: CASSNLGGAGPEAFF
CDR3nt: TGTGCCAGCAGTAACTTGGGAGGGGCAGGCCCTGAAGCTTTCTTT

abundance: .
d_gene: .
j_gene: TRBJ1-4
v_gene: TRBV5-1
CDR3aa: CASSAAGGADATNEKLFF
CDR3nt: TGCGCCAGCAGCGCTGCTGGGGGGGCCGATGCAACTAATGAAAAACTGTTTTTT

abundance: .
d_gene: .
j_gene: TRBJ2-3
v_gene: TRBV19
CDR3aa: CASSIVRGSTDTQYF
CDR3nt: TGTGCCAGTAGTATTGTTAGGGGAAGCACAGATACGCAGTATTTT

abundance: .
d_gene: .
j_gene: TRBJ2-7
v_gene: TRBV19
CDR3aa: CASSISSRDIYEQYF
CDR3nt: TGTGCCAGTAGTATTTCGTCACGGGACATCTACGAGCAGTACTTC

abundance: .
d_gene: .
j_gene: TRBJ1-2
v_gene: TRBV5-1
CDR3aa: CASSQTGMGGYTF
CDR3nt: TGCGCCAGCAGCCAAACTGGGATGGGGGGCTACACCTTC

abundance: .
d_gene: .
j_gene: TRBJ2-3
v_gene: TRBV7-8
CDR3aa: CASSLEQQPGTDTQYF
CDR3nt: TGTGCCAGCAGCTTAGAGCAGCAACCTGGCACAGATACGCAGTATTTT

abundance: .
d_gene: TRBD2
j_gene: TRBJ2-5
v_gene: TRBV6-6
CDR3aa: CASSYPLARETQYF
CDR3nt: TGTGCCAGCAGCTACCCACTAGCGAGGGAGACCCAGTACTTC

abundance: few
d_gene: .
j_gene: TRBJ2-7
v_gene: TRBV20-1
CDR3aa: CSASGNEQYF
CDR3nt: TGCAGTGCTAGCGGGAACGAGCAGTACTTC

abundance: once
d_gene: TRBD2
j_gene: TRBJ2-3
v_gene: TRBV29-1
CDR3aa: CSVRGRITDTQYF
CDR3nt: TGCAGCGTTCGCGGGAGGATCACAGATACGCAGTATTTT

abundance: once
d_gene: TRBD2
j_gene: TRBJ2-3
v_gene: TRBV5-1
CDR3aa: CASGSTSGNSADTQYF
CDR3nt: TGCGCCAGCGGGAGTACTAGCGGGAATTCAGCAGATACGCAGTATTTT

abundance: once
d_gene: .
j_gene: TRBJ2-5
v_gene: TRBV5-1
CDR3aa: CASSSRTEETQYF
CDR3nt: TGCGCCAGCAGCTCCCGGACGGAAGAGACCCAGTACTTC

abundance: .
d_gene: .
j_gene: TRBJ1-5
v_gene: TRBV2
CDR3aa: CASSEETTPQHF
CDR3nt: TGTGCCAGCAGTGAAGAAACAACACCCCAGCATTTT